A single sample is the source of the 16 T cell receptor beta chains below, sequenced in a study of T cell responses to AZD1222 COVID-19 vaccine. Assay: immunoSEQ multiplex PCR; the TCRdb copy retains only in-frame clones and omits some. The data contain 140,000 to 150,000 clones, under 95% of them singletons. This specimen was peripheral blood, taken on day 0 of AZD1222 vaccination. These receptors were collected from an adult in good health.

This chain connects TRBV7-2 to TRBJ1-6, with a tentative D call TRBD1 (6 bases). Trimming left V 5 bases short and J 4 bases short, with 9 bases between. Germline loops: CDR1 SGHTA, CDR2 FQGNSA. The length of the CDR3 is 14 residues. This chain's CDR3 is CASSRTVYNSPLHF. For the CDR3, the DNA is TGTGCCAGCAGCCGGACAGTTTATAATTCACCCCTCCACTTT.

This chain joins TRBV4-3 and TRBJ1-6; 7 bases agree with TRBD1. In germline, CDR1 is LGHNA, CDR2 YSLEER. There are 17 residues in the CDR3. Unmatched junction bases numbered 12, after V lost 0 bases and J lost 10 bases. The CDR3: CASSQDVELETGSPLHF. The DNA for the CDR3 is TGCGCCAGCAGCCAAGATGTGGAACTGGAGACAGGGTCACCCCTCCACTTT.

The V gene is TRBV5-1, the J gene TRBJ1-2; D might be TRBD1 (6 bases). The CDR3 is 14 residues long. Trimming pared 3 bases from V and 4 bases from J, leaving 13 bases between. Germline CDR1 is SGHRS and CDR2 is YFSETQ. Here the CDR3 reads CASSSNPTGYGYTF. CDR3 DNA sequence: TGCGCCAGCAGCTCGAATCCGACAGGCTATGGCTACACCTTC.

The chain couples TRBV7-7 to TRBJ2-1, with a possible D match to TRBD2 (6 bases). This CDR3 contains 18 residues. Germline values: CDR1 SSHAT, CDR2 FNYEAQ (reference sequence). Trimming took 1 base from V and 7 from J, leaving 23 bases between them. This chain's CDR3 is CASSLGFGTGESKNEQFF. The CDR3, as DNA: TGTGCCAGCAGCTTAGGGTTTGGTACGGGGGAGAGTAAGAATGAGCAGTTCTTC.

This clone was counted once. The V call is TRBV3-1 (or the pseudogene TRBV3-2), the J call TRBJ1-6; D might be TRBD1 (5 bases). CDR1 is LGHDT, CDR2 YNNKEL, per germline (reference sequence). V gave up 3 bases and J gave up 7 bases, with 10 bases separating them. CDR3 length: 14 residues. CDR3 amino acids: CASSHGGGNSPLHF. DNA for the CDR3: TGTGCCAGCAGCCACGGCGGGGGAAATTCACCCCTCCACTTT.

Here the CDR3 reads CASSPLRGLAGDNEQFF. In DNA form, the CDR3 reads TGTGCCAGCAGCCCACTACGAGGACTAGCGGGCGACAATGAGCAGTTCTTC. V gene TRBV7-2 combines with J gene TRBJ2-1; 11 bases align to TRBD2. CDR1 SGHTA and CDR2 FQGNSA come from the germline V gene. Trimming took 5 bases from V and 5 from J; bases not matched to a gene: 11. CDR3 size: 17 residues.

This clone has just one count. This sequence joins TRBV19 and TRBJ2-1, with TRBD2 matching over 8 bases. Germline-derived CDR1 and CDR2 are LNHDA and SQIVND (reference sequence). The V and J ends lost 7 bases and 5 bases, in that order; junction bases with no gene match: 7. The CDR3 runs to 14 residues. The CDR3 DNA follows: TGTGCCAGTACAGCGGGACTAGGGGACAATGAGCAGTTCTTC. This encodes CASTAGLGDNEQFF.

V is TRBV7-3 and J is TRBJ2-3; D gene unclear. The V end was cut by 4 bases, the J end by 6 bases, with 8 bases between. Germline V gives CDR1 SGHTA, CDR2 FQGTGA. CDR3 size: 12 residues. The CDR3 DNA sequence: TGTGCCAGCAGCTCCAGACCGGATACGCAGTATTTT. As protein: CASSSRPDTQYF. Drawing the rest from reference TRBV7-3 and TRBJ2-3, the complete variable domain is GAGVSQTPSNKVTEKGKYVELRCDPISGHTALYWYRQSLGQGPEFLIYFQGTGAADDSGLPNDRFFAVRPEGSVSTLKIQRTERGDSAVYLCASSSRPDTQYFGPGTRLTVL.

This sequence joins TRBV3-1 (or the pseudogene TRBV3-2) and TRBJ2-1, with 8 bases that match TRBD2. Germline V gives CDR1 LGHDT, CDR2 YNNKEL (reference sequence). The CDR3 has 15 residues. V shed 8 bases, J shed 5 bases, and the junction held 11 bases outside the gene matches. This chain's CDR3 is CASGGAGVRDNEQFF. The CDR3 region has the DNA TGTGCCAGCGGGGGAGCGGGAGTTCGCGACAATGAGCAGTTCTTC.

DNA for the CDR3: TGTGCCAGCAGTTACGGGTGGGGCGGCACCGGGGAGCTGTTTTTT. Its protein is CASSYGWGGTGELFF. The chain joins TRBV6-5 to TRBJ2-2; a possible D gene is TRBD1 (5 bases). Germline CDR1 reads MNHEY; CDR2 reads SVGAGI. The V gene lost 2 bases and the J gene lost 4 bases, with 11 bases spanning the gap. The CDR3 has 15 amino acids.

This clone was counted a few times. The chain recombines TRBV2 with TRBJ1-5, with 7 positions matching TRBD1. V was pared by 5 bases and J by 6 bases, with 7 bases of the junction left unmatched. The CDR3 runs 14 residues. Looked up from germline, CDR1 is SNHLY and CDR2 is FYNNEI. DNA for the CDR3: TGTGCCAGCAGTACTCAGGGGGAAGGTCAGCCCCAGCATTTT. Translated, it gives CASSTQGEGQPQHF.

The chain has TRBV6-5 and TRBJ1-3, with 8 bases that match TRBD1. Germline-derived CDR1 and CDR2 are MNHEY and SVGAGI. V was pared by 6 bases and J by 2 bases, with 6 bases of the junction left unmatched. This CDR3 is built from 15 residues. The CDR3 loop is CASRVQQGAGNTIYF. The CDR3 coding sequence is TGTGCCAGCAGGGTTCAACAGGGGGCTGGAAACACCATATATTTT.

The chain links TRBV18 to TRBJ2-3; D call uncertain. The CDR3 is made up of 15 amino acids. V was shortened by 5 bases and J by 0 bases, with 12 bases between the two germline ends. Germline assignment: CDR1 KGHSH and CDR2 LQKENI. The CDR3 reads CASSMLAVSTDTQYF. The CDR3 DNA reads as TGTGCCAGCTCAATGTTGGCGGTTAGCACAGATACGCAGTATTTT.

V gene TRBV5-1 combines with J gene TRBJ2-2; the D gene is possibly TRBD1 (6 bases). This CDR3 is built from 14 residues. Germline V CDR1 and CDR2: SGHRS, YFSETQ. V was pared by 2 bases and J by 7 bases, with 12 bases between. The CDR3 loop is CASSFRGQDGELFF. The CDR3 nucleotides are TGCGCCAGCAGCTTCAGGGGCCAGGACGGGGAGCTGTTTTTT. Together with reference TRBV5-1 and TRBJ2-2, the CDR3 gives the full variable domain: KAGVTQTPRYLIKTRGQQVTLSCSPISGHRSVSWYQQTPGQGLQFLFEYFSETQRNKGNFPGRFSGRQFSNSRSEMNVSTLELGDSALYLCASSFRGQDGELFFGEGSRLTVL.

This sequence joins TRBV19 and TRBJ1-1; possibly TRBD1 for D (5 bases). The CDR3 runs 13 residues. V was clipped by 3 bases and J by 4 bases, with 9 bases between them. CDR1 and CDR2 from the germline V gene are LNHDA and SQIVND (reference sequence). The CDR3 nucleotides read TGTGCCAGTAGTATCAGGGTTGGCACTGAAGCTTTCTTT. Its translation is CASSIRVGTEAFF.

The chain has TRBV11-1 and TRBJ2-7; no clear D gene. Germline CDR1 is SGHAT and CDR2 is FQDESV (reference sequence). Trimming shortened V by 7 bases and J by 4 bases, and 20 bases separated the two germline ends. This CDR3 has 15 residues. The CDR3 DNA reads TGTGCCAGCACCTTGACCACTTCCGGATCATACGAGCAGTACTTC. It is translated as CASTLTTSGSYEQYF.